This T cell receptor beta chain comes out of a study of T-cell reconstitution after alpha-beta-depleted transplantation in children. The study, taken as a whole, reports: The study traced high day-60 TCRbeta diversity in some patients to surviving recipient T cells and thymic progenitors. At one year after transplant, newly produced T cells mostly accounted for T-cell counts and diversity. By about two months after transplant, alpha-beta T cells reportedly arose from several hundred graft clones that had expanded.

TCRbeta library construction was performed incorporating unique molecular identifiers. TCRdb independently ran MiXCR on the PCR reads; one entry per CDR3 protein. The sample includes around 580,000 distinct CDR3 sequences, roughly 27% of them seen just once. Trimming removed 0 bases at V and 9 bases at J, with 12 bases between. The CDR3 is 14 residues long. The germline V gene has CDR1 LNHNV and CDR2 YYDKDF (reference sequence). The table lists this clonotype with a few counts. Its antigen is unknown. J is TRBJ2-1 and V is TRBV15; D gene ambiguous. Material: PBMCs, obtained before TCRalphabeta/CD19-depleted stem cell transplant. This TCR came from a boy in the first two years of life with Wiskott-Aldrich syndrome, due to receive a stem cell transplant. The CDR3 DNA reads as TGTGCCACCAGCAGAGATCGCCTAGTCGGTGAGCAGTTCTTC. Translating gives CATSRDRLVGEQFF.